Shown below are 24 T cell receptor beta chains from a single sample sequenced in a study of cytomegalovirus exposure and HLA in healthy donors. A multiplex PCR was run with 60 Vbeta primers and 13 Jbeta primers. Here immunoSEQ multiplex PCR was the method, and the copy in TCRdb shows in-frame clones only, minus some. The profile covers 72,000 or so clones, with just under 75% appearing a single time and over 9.5% taken by the ten largest. The sample taken for sequencing was PBMCs. These receptors were taken from a human donor in good health.

The chain carries TRBV10-2 and TRBJ2-1; 11 bases map to TRBD2. CDR3 length: 16 residues. Germline loops: CDR1 WSHSY, CDR2 SAAADI. The J segment lost 6 bases and the V segment lost 4 bases, leaving 8 bases of the junction unmatched. The DNA of the CDR3 is TGCGCCAGCAGTGGACCTACTAGCGGGAGTAGCAATGAGCAGTTCTTC. Residues: CASSGPTSGSSNEQFF.

The CDR3, as DNA: TGTGCCAGCAGCTCACAGGGTACGAACACTGAAGCTTTCTTT. Translating it yields CASSSQGTNTEAFF. The chain carries TRBV7-3 and TRBJ1-1; tentatively, D is TRBD1 (6 bases). The CDR3 consists of 14 residues. V was pared by 4 bases and J by 1 base, with 10 bases between. Germline CDR1 is SGHTA and CDR2 is FQGTGA.

The V and J genes are TRBV10-3 and TRBJ2-3, with TRBD2 matching 7 bases. With 3 bases clipped from V and 5 bases from J, the junction kept 11 bases outside the gene matches. The CDR3 runs to 16 residues. CDR1 is ENHRY and CDR2 is SYGVKD in the germline V gene. The CDR3 region is CAISDRGGAGEDTQYF. The CDR3 nucleotides are TGTGCCATCAGTGACAGAGGAGGTGCGGGAGAAGATACGCAGTATTTT.

This rearrangement joins TRBV5-1 to TRBJ2-5; D is ambiguous. This CDR3 is 14 amino acids long. Germline assignment: CDR1 SGHRS and CDR2 YFSETQ. The V gene lost 3 bases and the J gene lost 2 bases, with 11 bases spanning the gap. CDR3 in amino acids: CASSSPATQETQYF. The CDR3 nucleotides are TGCGCCAGCAGCTCCCCGGCGACACAAGAGACCCAGTACTTC.

This clone showed up just a few times. DNA for the CDR3: TGTGCCAGCAGCTTAGGGGGCACGTCCTACGAGCAGTACTTC. It encodes CASSLGGTSYEQYF. The chain is built from TRBV11-3 and TRBJ2-7, with D tentatively TRBD1 (5 bases). There are 14 residues in the CDR3. V was shortened by 1 base and J by 1 base, with 8 bases between the two germline ends. Germline CDR1 reads SGHNT; CDR2 reads YENEEA.

This sequence joins TRBV9 and TRBJ1-1; D uncertain. The CDR3 covers 14 residues. Trimming cost V 0 bases and J 4 bases, with 10 bases left between them. The germline V gene has CDR1 SGDLS and CDR2 YYNGEE. The CDR3 region is CASSVAEGSTEAFF. As DNA, the CDR3 is TGTGCCAGCAGCGTAGCTGAGGGAAGCACTGAAGCTTTCTTT.

This clone was seen a few times. This chain joins TRBV28 and TRBJ2-7; 9 bases map to TRBD1. Germline CDR1 reads MDHEN; CDR2 reads SYDVKM. This CDR3 contains 15 residues. V shed 6 bases, J shed 6 bases, and the junction held 12 bases outside the gene matches. The CDR3 bases are TGTGCCAGCAGCCCCCTGTACACAGGGGGCGGCGAGCAGTACTTC. Its protein is CASSPLYTGGGEQYF.

This chain connects TRBV5-1 to TRBJ2-3, with 8 bases that match TRBD2. Germline loops: CDR1 SGHRS, CDR2 YFSETQ. Trimming at V came to 4 bases and at J to 4 bases, leaving 14 bases not matched to a gene. The CDR3 loop spans 17 amino acids. The CDR3, as DNA: TGCGCCAGCAGCCCACTAGCGGAGACCGGTGGAGCAGATACGCAGTATTTT. Translating it yields CASSPLAETGGADTQYF. Using reference TRBV5-1 and TRBJ2-3 for the parts outside the CDR3, the full variable domain is KAGVTQTPRYLIKTRGQQVTLSCSPISGHRSVSWYQQTPGQGLQFLFEYFSETQRNKGNFPGRFSGRQFSNSRSEMNVSTLELGDSALYLCASSPLAETGGADTQYFGPGTRLTVL.

The chain links TRBV4-1 to TRBJ1-3; D is undetermined. The CDR3 spans 14 residues. CDR1 and CDR2 (germline): MGHRA, YSYEKL. Deletions cut 2 bases from V and 0 bases from J, with 5 bases between. As DNA, the CDR3 is TGCGCCAGCAGCCAACCTTACTCTGGAAACACCATATATTTT. It specifies CASSQPYSGNTIYF.

This chain connects TRBV29-1 to TRBJ1-1; 8 bases align to TRBD1. V lost 2 bases to trimming and J lost 5 bases; unmatched junction nucleotides: 1. Germline assignment: CDR1 SQVTM and CDR2 ANQGSEA. This CDR3 comprises 12 residues. Here the CDR3 DNA reads TGCAGCGTTGAAACAGGGGGAACTGAAGCTTTCTTT. This translates into CSVETGGTEAFF.

The rearrangement uses TRBV30 and TRBJ2-5; the match to TRBD2 covers 11 bases. Per the germline V gene, CDR1 is GTSNPN and CDR2 is SVGIG (reference sequence). The CDR3 loop spans 17 amino acids. Unmatched junction bases numbered 12, after V lost 2 bases and J lost 4 bases. The chain's CDR3 is CAWSTGTSGRVGETQYF. In DNA form, the CDR3 reads TGTGCCTGGAGTACCGGAACTAGCGGGAGAGTTGGAGAGACCCAGTACTTC.

The chain's CDR3 is CSAQTGETQYF. The CDR3 DNA reads TGCAGTGCCCAGACGGGGGAGACCCAGTACTTC. The chain combines TRBV20-1 with TRBJ2-5, with a possible D match to TRBD2 (5 bases). Trimming took 6 bases from V and 5 from J, leaving 10 bases between them. The CDR3 is made up of 11 amino acids. Germline V gene data show CDR1 as DFQATT and CDR2 as SNEGSKA (reference sequence).

The CDR3 reads CASRDGRISETQYF. As DNA, the CDR3 is TGTGCCAGTAGGGACGGGAGAATTTCGGAGACCCAGTACTTC. The chain has TRBV19 and TRBJ2-5, with D possibly TRBD2 on 6 matching bases. This CDR3 is 14 amino acids long. In germline, CDR1 is LNHDA, CDR2 SQIVND (reference sequence). V gave up 6 bases and J gave up 5 bases, with 16 bases separating them.

V and J are TRBV10-1 and TRBJ2-2; TRBD2 matches at 8 bases. The V gene end was trimmed by 1 base and the J gene end by 4 bases; junction bases not matched to a gene: 11. Germline lookup yields CDR1 WNHNN and CDR2 SYGVQD (reference sequence). The CDR3 is 18 amino acids. CDR3 protein: CASSEYTPGLGSTGELFF. As DNA, the CDR3 is TGCGCCAGCAGTGAGTACACCCCGGGACTAGGAAGCACCGGGGAGCTGTTTTTT.

The chain employs TRBV7-3 and TRBJ2-1, with 7 bases fitting TRBD2. Germline lookup yields CDR1 SGHTA and CDR2 FQGTGA. V lost 5 bases and J lost 6; bases outside the gene matches: 7. The CDR3 runs 14 residues. CDR3 sequence: CASSPGTTLNEQFF. CDR3 sequence (DNA): TGTGCCAGCAGCCCCGGGACTACTCTCAATGAGCAGTTCTTC.

This sequence joins TRBV7-2 and TRBJ2-7; unclear D gene. This CDR3 comprises 14 residues. V lost 5 bases and J lost 1, with 12 bases in between. Germline-derived CDR1 and CDR2 are SGHTA and FQGNSA. CDR3 loop: CASSPDGGSYEQYF. DNA for the CDR3: TGTGCCAGCAGCCCCGACGGCGGATCCTACGAGCAGTACTTC.

The chain carries TRBV25-1 and TRBJ2-7; a weak D match, TRBD1 (6 bases). From germline, CDR1 is MGHDK and CDR2 SYGVNS. This CDR3 comprises 14 residues. V lost 3 bases and J lost 2, with 11 bases in between. As DNA, the CDR3 is TGTGCCAGCAGTGACCCGGACAGCACCTACGAGCAGTACTTC. Protein product: CASSDPDSTYEQYF.

This rearrangement joins TRBV5-4 to TRBJ2-5; possibly TRBD1 for D (5 bases). Germline-derived CDR1 and CDR2 are SGHNT and YYREEE (reference sequence). There are 13 residues in the CDR3. V dropped 4 bases and J dropped 4 bases, with 11 bases sitting between them. In DNA, the CDR3 is TGTGCCAGCAGCGGCGACAGTCGAGAGACCCAGTACTTC. As protein: CASSGDSRETQYF.

The CDR3 DNA follows: TGTGCCAGTAGTATAAAGGGGGATGGCAATCAGCCCCAGCATTTT. Translated: CASSIKGDGNQPQHF. The chain is built from TRBV19 and TRBJ1-5; D is perhaps TRBD1 (6 bases). Germline V gene sequence: CDR1 LNHDA, CDR2 SQIVND (reference sequence). Between the trimmed V and J ends, which lost 2 bases and 2 bases, there was a span of 10 bases. The CDR3 extends over 15 amino acids.

This chain connects TRBV2 to TRBJ1-2; D is possibly TRBD1 (6 bases). In germline, CDR1 is SNHLY, CDR2 FYNNEI. The CDR3 consists of 15 residues. Trimming left V 6 bases short and J 7 bases short, with 21 bases between. The CDR3 is CASSPTLGRGSGYTF. CDR3 nucleotide sequence: TGTGCCAGCAGCCCCACTCTGGGCAGGGGCAGTGGCTACACCTTC.

This CDR3 is CAISEQMNTEAFF. The CDR3, as DNA: TGTGCCATCTCAGAACAGATGAACACTGAAGCTTTCTTT. The chain links TRBV10-3 to TRBJ1-1; no firm D call. The germline V gene encodes CDR1 ENHRY and CDR2 SYGVKD. This CDR3 is 13 amino acids long. V was pared by 8 bases and J by 0 bases, with 10 bases between.

This sequence joins TRBV7-2 and TRBJ2-7; 9 nucleotides align to TRBD2. The germline CDR1 and CDR2 sequences are SGHTA and FQGNSA. The CDR3 covers 16 residues. V dropped 4 bases and J dropped 2; count of bases not matched to a gene: 9. The CDR3 loop is CASSSSRGGRAYEQYF. The CDR3 bases are TGTGCCAGCAGCTCCTCCCGTGGCGGGAGGGCCTACGAGCAGTACTTC.

The chain combines TRBV10-3 with TRBJ2-7, with D tentatively TRBD1 (6 bases). The germline V gene has CDR1 ENHRY and CDR2 SYGVKD. With 8 bases removed from V and 4 bases from J, the gap between germline ends came to 18 bases. The CDR3 has 14 amino acids. The CDR3: CAIRDTFWPYEQYF. CDR3 sequence (DNA): TGTGCCATCCGGGACACCTTTTGGCCTTACGAGCAGTACTTC.

The chain joins TRBV5-1 to TRBJ2-7; 9 positions agree with TRBD1. This CDR3 is built from 17 residues. Germline lookup yields CDR1 SGHRS and CDR2 YFSETQ. With 1 base clipped from V and 1 base from J, the junction kept 9 bases outside the gene matches. The CDR3 sequence: CASSLTLGTGKSYEQYF. For the CDR3, the DNA is TGCGCCAGCAGCTTGACCCTGGGGACAGGGAAATCCTACGAGCAGTACTTC. The full variable domain, completed using reference TRBV5-1 and TRBJ2-7, is KAGVTQTPRYLIKTRGQQVTLSCSPISGHRSVSWYQQTPGQGLQFLFEYFSETQRNKGNFPGRFSGRQFSNSRSEMNVSTLELGDSALYLCASSLTLGTGKSYEQYFGPGTRLTVT.